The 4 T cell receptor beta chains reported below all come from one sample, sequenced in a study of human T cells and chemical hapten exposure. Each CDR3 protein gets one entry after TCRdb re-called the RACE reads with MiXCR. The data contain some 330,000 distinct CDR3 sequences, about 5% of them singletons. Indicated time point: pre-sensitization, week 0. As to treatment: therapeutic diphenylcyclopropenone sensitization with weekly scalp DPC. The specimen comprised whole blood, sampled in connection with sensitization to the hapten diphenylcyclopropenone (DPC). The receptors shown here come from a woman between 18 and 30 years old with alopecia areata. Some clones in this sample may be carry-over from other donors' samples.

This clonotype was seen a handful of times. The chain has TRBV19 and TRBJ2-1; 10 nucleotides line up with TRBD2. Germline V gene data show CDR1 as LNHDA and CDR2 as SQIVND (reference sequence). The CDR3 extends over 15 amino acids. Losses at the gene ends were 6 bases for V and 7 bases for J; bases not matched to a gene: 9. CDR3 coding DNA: TGTGCCAGTAGGTCTAGCGGGGGTTTGGAGAATGAGCAGTTCTTC. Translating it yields CASRSSGGLENEQFF.

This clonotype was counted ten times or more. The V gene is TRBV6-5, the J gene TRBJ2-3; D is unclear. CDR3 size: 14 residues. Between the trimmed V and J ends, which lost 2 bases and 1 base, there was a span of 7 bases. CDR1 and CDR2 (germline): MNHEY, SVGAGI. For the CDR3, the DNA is TGTGCCAGCAGTTACACCGGGCGCACAGATACGCAGTATTTT. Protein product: CASSYTGRTDTQYF.

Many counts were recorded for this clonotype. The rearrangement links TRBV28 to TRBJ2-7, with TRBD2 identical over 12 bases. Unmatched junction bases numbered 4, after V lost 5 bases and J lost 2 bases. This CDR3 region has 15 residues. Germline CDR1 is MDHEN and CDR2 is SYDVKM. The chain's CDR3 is CASSLPSGGAYEQYF. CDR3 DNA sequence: TGTGCCAGCAGTCTCCCTAGCGGGGGGGCCTACGAGCAGTACTTC. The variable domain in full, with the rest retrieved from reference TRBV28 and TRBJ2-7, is DVKVTQSSRYLVKRTGEKVFLECVQDMDHENMFWYRQDPGLGLRLIYFSYDVKMKEKGDIPEGYSVSREKKERFSLILESASTNQTSMYLCASSLPSGGAYEQYFGPGTRLTVT.

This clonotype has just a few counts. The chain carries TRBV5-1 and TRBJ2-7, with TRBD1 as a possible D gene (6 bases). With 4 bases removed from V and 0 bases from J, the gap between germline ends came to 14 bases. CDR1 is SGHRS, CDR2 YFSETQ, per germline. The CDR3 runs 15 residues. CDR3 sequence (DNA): TGCGCCAGCAGCGGCCGGGACACCCTCTCCTACGAGCAGTACTTC. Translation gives CASSGRDTLSYEQYF. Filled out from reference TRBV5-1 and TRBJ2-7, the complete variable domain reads KAGVTQTPRYLIKTRGQQVTLSCSPISGHRSVSWYQQTPGQGLQFLFEYFSETQRNKGNFPGRFSGRQFSNSRSEMNVSTLELGDSALYLCASSGRDTLSYEQYFGPGTRLTVT.